This entry lists 2 T cell receptor beta chains sequenced from one sample in a study of CD8+CD57+ T cells in acquired aplastic anemia. CD8+CD57+ cell expansion, shown by flow cytometry, had occurred in the patients selected for sequencing. The template for TCR beta VDJ and CDR3 sequence profiling was genomic DNA. MiXCR, applied by TCRdb to the reads, yields one record per CDR3 protein. The table lists some 150,000 distinct CDR3 sequences, about 70% of them singletons. The sequenced sample was sorted CD4+, CD8+, or CD8+CD57+ T cells (not recorded which) from PBMCs. The receptors were sampled from a human donor with aplastic anemia.

The gene calls are TRBV7-8 and TRBJ2-7; 8 bases are a match to TRBD1. The CDR3 spans 14 residues. CDR1 and CDR2 from the germline V gene are SGHVS and FQNEAQ. The trim removed 5 bases at V and 2 bases at J, leaving 5 bases unmatched. DNA for the CDR3: TGTGCCAGCAGCATCCCAGGGGGCCCCTACGAGCAGTACTTC. This translates into CASSIPGGPYEQYF. Combining the CDR3 with reference TRBV7-8 and TRBJ2-7 gives the whole variable domain GAGVSQSPRYKVAKRGQDVALRCDPISGHVSLFWYQQALGQGPEFLTYFQNEAQLDKSGLPSDRFFAERPEGSVSTLKIQRTQQEDSAVYLCASSIPGGPYEQYFGPGTRLTVT.

V and J are TRBV7-2 and TRBJ2-5, with D perhaps given as TRBD1 or TRBD2 (5 bases each). Looked up from germline, CDR1 is SGHTA and CDR2 is FQGNSA. This CDR3 comprises 16 residues. V dropped 1 base and J dropped 5 bases, with 17 bases sitting between them. The CDR3 region has the DNA TGTGCCAGCAGCTTAGGCTCTCAGGGCCCGGGGGAGACCCAGTACTTC. This translates into CASSLGSQGPGETQYF. The whole variable domain, remainder taken from reference TRBV7-2 and TRBJ2-5, is GAGVSQSPSNKVTEKGKDVELRCDPISGHTALYWYRQSLGQGLEFLIYFQGNSAPDKSGLPSDRFSAERTGGSVSTLTIQRTQQEDSAVYLCASSLGSQGPGETQYFGPGTRLLVL.